These 16 T cell receptor beta chains share one sample of origin, sequenced in a study of blood T cell repertoires in COVID-19 (dated by TCRdb to 2018 to 2020). The method behind the library was the immunoSEQ multiplex PCR assay. TCRdb took over this immuneACCESS table, retaining in-frame rearrangements with V and J assigned. Such tables are incomplete; in checked studies, under half of the missing clones stem from an unresolved V gene, and the remainder is unexplained. This sample gives under 85,000 clones in total; 65% to 90% of them show up just once. The ten largest clones take up 6.5% to 7.5% of the sample. The sequenced sample consisted of peripheral blood. The receptor source for this set is a man aged 25-40 years with COVID-19, enrolled during active disease.

This clone was observed a single time. The chain uses TRBV5-6 and TRBJ1-1; no clear D gene. The V gene's germline CDR1 is SGHDT and CDR2 YYEEEE. V was cut by 0 bases and J by 9 bases, with 6 bases left in between. The CDR3 extends over 11 amino acids. CDR3 nucleotide sequence: TGTGCCAGCAGCTTGGGGCCTCAAGCTTTCTTT. Amino acids: CASSLGPQAFF.

This clone came up many times. The genes are TRBV4-1 and TRBJ1-3; 7 bases fit TRBD1. J was trimmed by 1 base and V by 3 bases; bases with no gene match: 9. In germline, CDR1 is MGHRA, CDR2 YSYEKL. There are 17 residues in the CDR3. The CDR3 sequence is CASSQGHQGGSGNTIYF. CDR3 DNA sequence: TGCGCCAGCAGCCAGGGGCATCAGGGGGGTTCTGGAAACACCATATATTTT.

CDR3 bases: TGTGCCAGCAGCTCTGAGGAGGACACTGAAGCTTTCTTT. Its translation: CASSSEEDTEAFF. This sequence joins TRBV5-5 and TRBJ1-1; D gene unclear. The germline gives CDR1 SGHKS, CDR2 YYEKEE (reference sequence). Trimming took off 3 bases at V and 3 bases at J, with 9 bases between the two ends. The CDR3 extends over 13 amino acids.

This clone was counted between two and nine times. This chain links TRBV30 with TRBJ1-4; D perhaps matches TRBD1 (6 bases). CDR1 and CDR2 (germline): GTSNPN, SVGIG (reference sequence). This CDR3 contains 14 residues. The CDR3 is CAVPTGSANEKLFF. CDR3 sequence (DNA): TGTGCTGTTCCAACAGGGTCGGCTAATGAAAAACTGTTTTTT.

Here the CDR3 reads CASRGGEETQYF. CDR3 nucleotide sequence: TGTGCCAGTAGGGGCGGGGAAGAGACCCAGTACTTC. V usage is TRBV19 and J usage is TRBJ2-5; the D gene is possibly TRBD2 (6 bases). Trimming took 6 bases from V and 3 from J, leaving 8 bases between them. From germline, CDR1 is LNHDA and CDR2 SQIVND (reference sequence). The CDR3 runs to 12 residues.

V and J are TRBV25-1 and TRBJ1-1; D call uncertain. Germline V gene sequence: CDR1 MGHDK, CDR2 SYGVNS. Trimming removed 6 bases at V and 4 bases at J, with 15 bases between. The CDR3 extends over 14 amino acids. CDR3 DNA: TGTGCCAGCAGGGTGCAAGGGAGAGGCACTGAAGCTTTCTTT. It encodes CASRVQGRGTEAFF. Based on the CDR3 plus reference TRBV25-1 and TRBJ1-1, the full variable domain is EADIYQTPRYLVIGTGKKITLECSQTMGHDKMYWYQQDPGMELHLIHYSYGVNSTEKGDLSSESTVSRIRTEHFPLTLESARPSHTSQYLCASRVQGRGTEAFFGQGTRLTVV.

The chain joins TRBV12-3 or TRBV12-4 to TRBJ2-7; the D gene is possibly TRBD2 (5 bases). Trimming shortened V by 6 bases and J by 3 bases, and 6 bases separated the two germline ends. The CDR3 is 11 residues long. This CDR3 reads CASSRDYEQYF. The CDR3 DNA reads as TGTGCCAGCAGCCGGGACTACGAGCAGTACTTC.

The chain employs TRBV5-5 and TRBJ1-1; 8 bases fit TRBD1. Germline loops: CDR1 SGHKS, CDR2 YYEKEE (reference sequence). V gave up 2 bases and J gave up 1 base; unmatched junction bases: 7. The CDR3 is made up of 16 amino acids. CDR3 region: CASSLYPGQENTEAFF. The CDR3 nucleotides are TGTGCCAGCAGCTTATACCCGGGACAGGAGAACACTGAAGCTTTCTTT.

The chain couples TRBV7-2 to TRBJ2-4; D is perhaps TRBD2 (6 bases). The CDR3 sequence is 14 residues long. Germline values: CDR1 SGHTA, CDR2 FQGNSA. V was shortened by 1 base and J by 11 bases, with 15 bases between the two germline ends. CDR3 amino acids: CASSLGGDSVVQYF. The CDR3 nucleotides are TGTGCCAGCAGCTTAGGGGGGGATTCTGTAGTTCAGTACTTC.

This clone is a singleton in its sample. The J gene is TRBJ1-5, the V gene TRBV20-1; TRBD1 is a possible D gene (6 bases). The CDR3 runs 13 residues. Per germline, CDR1 DFQATT and CDR2 SNEGSKA (reference sequence). V was clipped by 3 bases and J by 6 bases, with 12 bases between them. The DNA of the CDR3 is TGCAGTGCTAGTTGGCAGGGGACTCAGCCCCAGCATTTT. Its protein is CSASWQGTQPQHF.

The chain carries TRBV5-4 and TRBJ1-5, with D hard to call. Germline lookup yields CDR1 SGHNT and CDR2 YYREEE (reference sequence). V dropped 0 bases and J dropped 2 bases, with 9 bases sitting between them. The CDR3 is made up of 15 amino acids. CDR3 sequence: CASSLGGSGNQPQHF. The CDR3 DNA reads TGTGCCAGCAGCTTGGGAGGGTCTGGCAATCAGCCCCAGCATTTT.

On this clone: Other DNA variants within this sample encode the same CDR3. This rearrangement joins TRBV29-1 to TRBJ1-1; D ambiguous. Trimming left V 2 bases short and J 0 bases short, with 7 bases between. The CDR3 length is 13 residues. Germline CDR1 and CDR2: SQVTM and ANQGSEA. CDR3 protein: CSVERRLNTEAFF. For the CDR3, the DNA is TGCAGCGTTGAACGCAGATTGAACACTGAAGCTTTCTTT.

This chain joins TRBV24-1 and TRBJ2-1; no clear D. The CDR3 totals 16 residues. CDR1 and CDR2 (germline): KGHDR, SFDVKD. The V and J ends lost 1 base and 0 bases respectively, with 9 bases between them. CDR3 protein: CATSDFQASSYNEQFF. CDR3 DNA: TGTGCCACCAGTGATTTTCAGGCGAGCTCCTACAATGAGCAGTTCTTC.

CDR3 sequence reads: CASSVRGTSNQPQHF. CDR3 nucleotide sequence: TGTGCCAGTAGTGTCCGGGGGACTAGCAATCAGCCCCAGCATTTT. The J gene is TRBJ1-5, the V gene TRBV19, with a tentative D call TRBD1 (5 bases). The CDR3 length is 15 residues. The V and J ends lost 5 bases and 0 bases respectively, with 11 bases between them. Germline V gene data show CDR1 as LNHDA and CDR2 as SQIVND (reference sequence).

The J gene is TRBJ2-1, the V gene TRBV3-1 (or the pseudogene TRBV3-2); 14 bases map to TRBD2. Losses at the gene ends were 4 bases for V and 6 bases for J; bases not matched to a gene: 5. CDR1 and CDR2 (germline): LGHDT, YNNKEL (reference sequence). The CDR3 contains 16 residues. The CDR3 DNA is TGTGCCAGCAGCCGAACCGGGACTAGCGGGAGCAATGAGCAGTTCTTC. Amino acids: CASSRTGTSGSNEQFF.

The gene calls are TRBV20-1 and TRBJ2-5; 7 nucleotides align to TRBD2. The CDR3 covers 15 residues. Germline assignment: CDR1 DFQATT and CDR2 SNEGSKA (reference sequence). J was trimmed by 0 bases and V by 3 bases; bases with no gene match: 7. In nucleotides, the CDR3 is TGCAGTGCTAGTAGCAGACGGGGGGACCAAGAGACCCAGTACTTC. It codes for CSASSRRGDQETQYF.